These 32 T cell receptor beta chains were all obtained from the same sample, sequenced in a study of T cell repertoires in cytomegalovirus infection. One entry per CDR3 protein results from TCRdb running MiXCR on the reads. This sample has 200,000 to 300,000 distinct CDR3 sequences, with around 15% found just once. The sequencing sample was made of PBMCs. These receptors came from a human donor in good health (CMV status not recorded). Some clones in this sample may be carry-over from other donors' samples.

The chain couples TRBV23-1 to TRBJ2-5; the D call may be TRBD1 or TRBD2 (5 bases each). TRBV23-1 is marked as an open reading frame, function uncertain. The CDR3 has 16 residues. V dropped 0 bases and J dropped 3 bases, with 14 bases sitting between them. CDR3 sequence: CASSQSVGRKKETQYF. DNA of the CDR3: TGCGCCAGCAGTCAATCGGTGGGACGTAAGAAAGAGACCCAGTACTTC.

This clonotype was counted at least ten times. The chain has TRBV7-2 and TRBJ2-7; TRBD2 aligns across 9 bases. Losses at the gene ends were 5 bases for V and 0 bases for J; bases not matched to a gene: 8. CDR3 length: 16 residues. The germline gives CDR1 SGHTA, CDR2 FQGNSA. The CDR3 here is CASSHLLAGSSYEQYF. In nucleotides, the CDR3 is TGTGCCAGCAGCCATCTTCTAGCGGGGAGCTCCTACGAGCAGTACTTC.

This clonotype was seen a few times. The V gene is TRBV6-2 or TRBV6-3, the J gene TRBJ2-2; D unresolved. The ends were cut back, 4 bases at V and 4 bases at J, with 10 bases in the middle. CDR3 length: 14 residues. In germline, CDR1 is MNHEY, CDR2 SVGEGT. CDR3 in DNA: TGTGCCAGCAGTTTCCCGACCGTCACCGGGGAGCTGTTTTTT. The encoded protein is CASSFPTVTGELFF.

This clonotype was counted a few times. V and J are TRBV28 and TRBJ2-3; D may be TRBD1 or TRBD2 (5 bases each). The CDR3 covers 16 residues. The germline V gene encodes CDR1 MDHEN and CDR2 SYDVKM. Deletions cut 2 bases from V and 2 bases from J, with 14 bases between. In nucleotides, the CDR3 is TGTGCCAGCAGTTTAGGAGCAAGGGACCCCACAGATACGCAGTATTTT. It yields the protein CASSLGARDPTDTQYF.

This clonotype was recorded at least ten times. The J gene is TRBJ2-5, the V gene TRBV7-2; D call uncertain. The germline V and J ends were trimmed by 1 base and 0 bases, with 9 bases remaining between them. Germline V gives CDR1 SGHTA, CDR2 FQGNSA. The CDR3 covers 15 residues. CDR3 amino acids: CASSLGGGNQETQYF. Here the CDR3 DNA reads TGTGCCAGCAGCTTAGGCGGCGGAAACCAAGAGACCCAGTACTTC. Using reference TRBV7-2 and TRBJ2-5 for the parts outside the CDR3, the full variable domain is GAGVSQSPSNKVTEKGKDVELRCDPISGHTALYWYRQSLGQGLEFLIYFQGNSAPDKSGLPSDRFSAERTGGSVSTLTIQRTQQEDSAVYLCASSLGGGNQETQYFGPGTRLLVL.

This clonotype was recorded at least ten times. CDR3 DNA: TGTGCCAGCAGCCAGGACGATGGTGACGAGCAGTACTTC. Its translation is CASSQDDGDEQYF. The V and J genes are TRBV7-2 and TRBJ2-7, with unresolved D. V lost 5 bases to trimming and J lost 5 bases, with 13 bases between them. Germline CDR1 and CDR2: SGHTA and FQGNSA. There are 13 residues in the CDR3. The whole variable domain, remainder taken from reference TRBV7-2 and TRBJ2-7, is GAGVSQSPSNKVTEKGKDVELRCDPISGHTALYWYRQSLGQGLEFLIYFQGNSAPDKSGLPSDRFSAERTGGSVSTLTIQRTQQEDSAVYLCASSQDDGDEQYFGPGTRLTVT.

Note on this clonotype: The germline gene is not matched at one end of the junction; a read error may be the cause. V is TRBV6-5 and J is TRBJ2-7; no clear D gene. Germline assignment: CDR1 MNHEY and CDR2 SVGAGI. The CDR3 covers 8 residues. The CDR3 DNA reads TGTGCCAGCAGACCCCGAGACTTC. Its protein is CASRPRDF.

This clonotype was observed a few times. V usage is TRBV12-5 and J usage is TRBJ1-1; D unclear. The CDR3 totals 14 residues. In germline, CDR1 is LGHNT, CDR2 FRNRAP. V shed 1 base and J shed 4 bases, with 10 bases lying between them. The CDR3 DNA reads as TGTGCTAGTGGTTTGGCAACAGCGGGCACTGAAGCTTTCTTT. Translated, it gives CASGLATAGTEAFF.

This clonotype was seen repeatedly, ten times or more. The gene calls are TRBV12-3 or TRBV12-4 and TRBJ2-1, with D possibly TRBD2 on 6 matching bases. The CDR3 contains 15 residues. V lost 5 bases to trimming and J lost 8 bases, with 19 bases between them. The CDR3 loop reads CASSAGLSGSDEQFF. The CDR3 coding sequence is TGTGCCAGCAGTGCGGGACTCTCAGGTAGCGATGAGCAGTTCTTC.

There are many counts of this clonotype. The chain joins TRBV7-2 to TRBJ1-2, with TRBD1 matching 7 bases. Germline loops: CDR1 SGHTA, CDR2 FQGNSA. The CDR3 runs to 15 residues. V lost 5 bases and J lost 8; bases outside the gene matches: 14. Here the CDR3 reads CASSIGQAIQLGYTF. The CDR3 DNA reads TGTGCCAGCAGCATCGGACAGGCCATACAGCTAGGCTACACCTTC.

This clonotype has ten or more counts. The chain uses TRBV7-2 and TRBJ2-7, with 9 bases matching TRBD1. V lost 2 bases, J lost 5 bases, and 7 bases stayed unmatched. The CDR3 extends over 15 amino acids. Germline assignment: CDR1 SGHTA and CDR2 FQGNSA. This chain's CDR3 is CASSLYRTGVDEQYF. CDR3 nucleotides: TGTGCCAGCAGCTTATATCGGACAGGGGTCGACGAGCAGTACTTC.

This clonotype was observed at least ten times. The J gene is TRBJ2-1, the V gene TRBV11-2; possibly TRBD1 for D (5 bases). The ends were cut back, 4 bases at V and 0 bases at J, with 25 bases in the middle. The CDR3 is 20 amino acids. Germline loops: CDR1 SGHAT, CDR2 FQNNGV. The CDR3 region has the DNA TGTGCCAGCAGCTCGCACATGATTCCGGACAAGGGTGTCTCCTACAATGAGCAGTTCTTC. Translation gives CASSSHMIPDKGVSYNEQFF.

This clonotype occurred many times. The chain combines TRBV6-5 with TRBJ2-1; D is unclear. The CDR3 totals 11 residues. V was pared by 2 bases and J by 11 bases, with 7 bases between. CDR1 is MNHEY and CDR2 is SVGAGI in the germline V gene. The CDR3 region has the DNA TGTGCCAGCAGTTACCAAGGGAAGCAGTTCTTC. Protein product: CASSYQGKQFF.

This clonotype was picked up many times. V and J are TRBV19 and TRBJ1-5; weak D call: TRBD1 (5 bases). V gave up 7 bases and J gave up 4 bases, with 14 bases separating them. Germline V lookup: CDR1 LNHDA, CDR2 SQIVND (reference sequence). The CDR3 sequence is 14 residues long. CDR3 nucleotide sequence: TGTGCCAGTACCCCCCAGGGCCAGAATCAGCCCCAGCATTTT. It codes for CASTPQGQNQPQHF.

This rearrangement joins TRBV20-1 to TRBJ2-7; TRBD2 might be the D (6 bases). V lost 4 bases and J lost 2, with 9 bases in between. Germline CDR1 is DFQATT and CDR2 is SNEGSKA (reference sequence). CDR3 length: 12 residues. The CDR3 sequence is CSAKRLAYEQYF. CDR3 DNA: TGCAGTGCTAAGAGACTAGCCTACGAGCAGTACTTC.

CDR3 nucleotides: TGCAGCCAGGGCGCAATAGCCAAAAACATTCAGTACTTC. This gives the protein CSQGAIAKNIQYF. The chain joins TRBV20-1 to TRBJ2-4; D possibly corresponds to TRBD1 (5 bases). The CDR3 runs 13 residues. Germline-derived CDR1 and CDR2 are DFQATT and SNEGSKA (reference sequence).

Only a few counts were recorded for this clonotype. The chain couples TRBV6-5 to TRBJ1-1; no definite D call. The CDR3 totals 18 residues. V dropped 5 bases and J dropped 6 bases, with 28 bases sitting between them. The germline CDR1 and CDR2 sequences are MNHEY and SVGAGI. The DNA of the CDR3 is TGTGCCAGCAGTCCCAGCCCCGGCCCCGCAGGAGATAACGCTGAAGCTTTCTTT. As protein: CASSPSPGPAGDNAEAFF.

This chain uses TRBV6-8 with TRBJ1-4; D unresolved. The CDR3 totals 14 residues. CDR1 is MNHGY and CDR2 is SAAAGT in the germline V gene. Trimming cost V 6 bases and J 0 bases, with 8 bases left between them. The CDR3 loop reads CASRLSATNEKLFF. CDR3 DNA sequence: TGTGCCAGCAGACTTTCTGCAACTAATGAAAAACTGTTTTTT.

The CDR3 region has the DNA TGCAGCGTTGGTTTCGTCGGCTACACAGGGATTGGCACAGATACGCAGTATTTT. Protein product: CSVGFVGYTGIGTDTQYF. The gene calls are TRBV29-1 and TRBJ2-3, with TRBD1 as a possible D gene (6 bases). V lost 4 bases and J 1 base, leaving 24 bases between the germline ends. CDR1 is SQVTM and CDR2 is ANQGSEA in the germline V gene. This CDR3 is 18 amino acids long.

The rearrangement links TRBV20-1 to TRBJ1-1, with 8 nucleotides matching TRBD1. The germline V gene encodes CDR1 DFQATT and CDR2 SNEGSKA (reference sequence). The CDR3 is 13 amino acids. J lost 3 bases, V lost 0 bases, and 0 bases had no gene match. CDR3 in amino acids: CSAREQGDTEAFF. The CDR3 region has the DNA TGCAGTGCTAGAGAACAGGGGGACACTGAAGCTTTCTTT.

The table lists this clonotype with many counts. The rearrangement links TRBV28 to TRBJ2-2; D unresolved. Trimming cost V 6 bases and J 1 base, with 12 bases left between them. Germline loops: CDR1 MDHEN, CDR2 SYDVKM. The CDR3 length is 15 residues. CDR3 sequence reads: CASSKTVGNTGELFF. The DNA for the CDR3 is TGTGCCAGCAGCAAGACGGTGGGGAACACCGGGGAGCTGTTTTTT.

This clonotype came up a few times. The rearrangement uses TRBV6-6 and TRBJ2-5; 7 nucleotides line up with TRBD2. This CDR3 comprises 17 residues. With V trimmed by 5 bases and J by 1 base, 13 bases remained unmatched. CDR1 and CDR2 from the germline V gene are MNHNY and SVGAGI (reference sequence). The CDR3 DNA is TGTGCCAGCAGTCGTCAAACGGGGGGTAGAGGCCAAGAGACCCAGTACTTC. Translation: CASSRQTGGRGQETQYF.

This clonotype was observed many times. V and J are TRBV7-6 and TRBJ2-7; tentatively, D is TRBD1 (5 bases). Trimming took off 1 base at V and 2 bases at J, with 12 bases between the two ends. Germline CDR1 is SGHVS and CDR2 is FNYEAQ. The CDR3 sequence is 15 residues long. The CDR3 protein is CASSLDEGATYEQYF. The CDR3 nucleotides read TGTGCCAGCAGCTTAGACGAAGGGGCGACCTACGAGCAGTACTTC.

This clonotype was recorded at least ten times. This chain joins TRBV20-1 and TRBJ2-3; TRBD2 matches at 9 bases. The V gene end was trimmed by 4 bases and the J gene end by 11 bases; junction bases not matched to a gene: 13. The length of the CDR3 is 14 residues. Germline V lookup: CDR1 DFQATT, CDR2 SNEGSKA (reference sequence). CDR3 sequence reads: CSATPTSGSGGQYF. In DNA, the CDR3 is TGCAGTGCTACTCCGACTAGCGGCTCCGGCGGGCAGTATTTT.

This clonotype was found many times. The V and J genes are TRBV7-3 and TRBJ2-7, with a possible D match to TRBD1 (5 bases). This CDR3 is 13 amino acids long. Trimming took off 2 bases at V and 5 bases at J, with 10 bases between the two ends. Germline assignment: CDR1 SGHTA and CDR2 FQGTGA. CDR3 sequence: CASSLLPRDEQYF. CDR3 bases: TGTGCCAGCAGCTTACTTCCCAGGGACGAGCAGTACTTC.

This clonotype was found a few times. CDR3 DNA sequence: TGCAGTGCCCAAGAAAGGCACTACGAGCAGTACTTC. This sequence encodes CSAQERHYEQYF. The chain combines TRBV20-1 with TRBJ2-7; no definite D call. Trimming cost V 6 bases and J 3 bases, with 12 bases left between them. Per germline, CDR1 DFQATT and CDR2 SNEGSKA (reference sequence). The CDR3 is made up of 12 amino acids.

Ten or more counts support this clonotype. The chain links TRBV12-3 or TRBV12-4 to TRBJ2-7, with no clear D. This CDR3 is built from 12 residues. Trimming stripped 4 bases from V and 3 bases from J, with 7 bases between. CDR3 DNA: TGTGCCAGCAGTTCCCGGAGCTACGAGCAGTACTTC. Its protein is CASSSRSYEQYF.

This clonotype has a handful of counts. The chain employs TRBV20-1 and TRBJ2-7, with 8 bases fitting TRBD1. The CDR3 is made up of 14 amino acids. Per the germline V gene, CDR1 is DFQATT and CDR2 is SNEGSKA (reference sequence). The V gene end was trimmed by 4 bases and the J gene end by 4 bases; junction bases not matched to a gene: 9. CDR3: CSAIGTGIGYEQYF. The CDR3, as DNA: TGCAGTGCTATTGGGACAGGAATTGGGTACGAGCAGTACTTC.

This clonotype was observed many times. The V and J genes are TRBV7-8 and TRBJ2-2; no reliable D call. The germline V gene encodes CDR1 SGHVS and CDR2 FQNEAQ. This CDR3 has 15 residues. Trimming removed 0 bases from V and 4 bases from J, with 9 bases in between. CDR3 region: CASSLAQVGTGELFF. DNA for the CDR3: TGTGCCAGCAGCTTAGCGCAGGTCGGCACCGGGGAGCTGTTTTTT. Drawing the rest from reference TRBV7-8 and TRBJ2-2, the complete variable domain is GAGVSQSPRYKVAKRGQDVALRCDPISGHVSLFWYQQALGQGPEFLTYFQNEAQLDKSGLPSDRFFAERPEGSVSTLKIQRTQQEDSAVYLCASSLAQVGTGELFFGEGSRLTVL.

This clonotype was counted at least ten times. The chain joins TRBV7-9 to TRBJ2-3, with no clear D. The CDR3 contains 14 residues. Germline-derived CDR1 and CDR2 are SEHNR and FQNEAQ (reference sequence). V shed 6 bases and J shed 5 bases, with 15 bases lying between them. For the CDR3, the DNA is TGTGCCAGCAGATCCCGGACGGGCGGAGATACGCAGTATTTT. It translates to CASRSRTGGDTQYF.

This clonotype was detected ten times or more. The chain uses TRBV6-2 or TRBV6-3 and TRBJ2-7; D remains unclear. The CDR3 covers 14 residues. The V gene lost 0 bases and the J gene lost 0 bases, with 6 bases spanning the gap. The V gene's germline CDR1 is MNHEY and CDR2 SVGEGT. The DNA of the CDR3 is TGTGCCAGCAGTTACTCTCTCATCTCCTACGAGCAGTACTTC. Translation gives CASSYSLISYEQYF.

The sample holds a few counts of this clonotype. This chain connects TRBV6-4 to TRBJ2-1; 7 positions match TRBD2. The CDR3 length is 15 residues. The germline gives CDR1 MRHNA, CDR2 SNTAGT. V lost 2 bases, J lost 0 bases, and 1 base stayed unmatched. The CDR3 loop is CASSDSGTSYNEQFF. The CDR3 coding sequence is TGTGCCAGCAGTGACAGCGGGACCTCCTACAATGAGCAGTTCTTC.